The 3 T cell receptor beta chains given below trace back to one sample, sequenced in a study of cytomegalovirus exposure and HLA in healthy donors. In the PCR, 60 Vbeta and 13 Jbeta primers were used. Libraries were prepared by immunoSEQ multiplex PCR; TCRdb keeps only in-frame clonotypes and omits some of them. Counted here are 100,000 to 150,000 clones, 77% occurring once; the ten biggest clones make up 4.2%. Sequences were obtained from PBMCs. All receptors come from a male donor in good health and CMV-seropositive.

In its sample, this clone was seen once. The rearrangement joins TRBV28 to TRBJ2-7; 9 bases agree with TRBD2. V shed 7 bases, J shed 5 bases, and the junction held 9 bases outside the gene matches. The germline gives CDR1 MDHEN, CDR2 SYDVKM. The CDR3 runs to 14 residues. CDR3 in amino acids: CASTLAGLADEQYF. As DNA, the CDR3 is TGTGCCAGCACTCTGGCGGGACTAGCTGACGAGCAGTACTTC.

Worth noting for this clone: The junction shows a germline mismatch at one end, possibly a read error. CDR3 residues: CSVGLSGANGLTF. CDR3 in DNA: TGCAGCGTTGGGCTCTCTGGGGCCAACGGCCTGACTTTC. This chain connects TRBV29-1 to TRBJ2-6; tentative D call: TRBD1 (5 bases). From germline, CDR1 is SQVTM and CDR2 ANQGSEA. The CDR3 loop spans 13 amino acids.

A word on this clone: Its ends do not fully match the called genes, so a read error is possible. Other DNA sequences from this sample encode an identical CDR3 as well. The genes are TRBV18 and TRBJ1-5; TRBD1 is a possible D gene (5 bases). The CDR3 is made up of 18 amino acids. Germline V gene sequence: CDR1 KGHSH, CDR2 LQKENI. Written as DNA, the CDR3 is TGTGCCAGCTCACAGACTCTAGCGTGGGGGGATAGCAATCAGCCTCAGCATTTT. Protein sequence: CASSQTLAWGDSNQPQHF. Using reference TRBV18 and TRBJ1-5 for the parts outside the CDR3, the full variable domain is NAGVMQNPRHLVRRRGQEARLRCSPMKGHSHVYWYRQLPEEGLKFMVYLQKENIIDESGMPKERFSAEFPKEGPSILRIQQVVRGDSAAYFCASSQTLAWGDSNQPQHFGDGTRLSIL.